The 9 T cell receptor beta chains below come from one sample, sequenced in a study of OX40 agonist ivuxolimab in advanced cancers. Sequencing used immunoSEQ multiplex PCR; TCRdb keeps in-frame clones, though not all of them. The data show 35,000 to 40,000 clones, about 84% seen once. The source material was CD4+ or CD8+ T cells sorted from blood, sampled in a trial of the OX40 agonist ivuxolimab. These receptors were obtained from an adult with an advanced solid tumor such as melanoma, head and neck, liver or kidney cancer.

This sequence joins TRBV9 and TRBJ1-3; maybe TRBD1 (6 bases). The germline V and J ends were trimmed by 7 bases and 0 bases, with 11 bases remaining between them. CDR3 length: 14 amino acids. From germline, CDR1 is SGDLS and CDR2 YYNGEE. The CDR3 sequence is CASEQGNSGNTIYF. CDR3 DNA sequence: TGTGCCAGCGAGCAGGGGAACTCTGGAAACACCATATATTTT.

J is TRBJ1-5 and V is TRBV4-3; the match to TRBD1 covers 10 bases. CDR1 and CDR2 from the germline V gene are LGHNA and YSLEER. Trimming at V came to 4 bases and at J to 5 bases, leaving 5 bases not matched to a gene. The CDR3 runs to 15 residues. The CDR3 nucleotides read TGCGCCAGCAGCCTAGGACAGGGGGGAGATCAGCCCCAGCATTTT. Its translation: CASSLGQGGDQPQHF.

The chain's CDR3 is CASSPPWGTGELFF. CDR3 sequence (DNA): TGTGCCAGCAGCCCGCCCTGGGGCACCGGGGAGCTGTTTTTT. The chain joins TRBV5-6 to TRBJ2-2; D not certain. With 4 bases removed from V and 4 bases from J, the gap between germline ends came to 11 bases. The germline CDR1 and CDR2 sequences are SGHDT and YYEEEE. The CDR3 runs 14 residues. Supplemented by reference TRBV5-6 and TRBJ2-2, the full variable domain reads DAGVTQSPTHLIKTRGQQVTLRCSPKSGHDTVSWYQQALGQGPQFIFQYYEEEERQRGNFPDRFSGHQFPNYSSELNVNALLLGDSALYLCASSPPWGTGELFFGEGSRLTVL.

V and J are TRBV7-3 and TRBJ2-5, with TRBD1 identical over 8 bases. With 2 bases clipped from V and 4 bases from J, the junction kept 6 bases outside the gene matches. Germline CDR1 is SGHTA and CDR2 is FQGTGA. CDR3 size: 15 residues. The CDR3 nucleotides are TGTGCCAGCAGCTTACTGGCAGGGGGCAGAGAGACCCAGTACTTC. Encoded protein: CASSLLAGGRETQYF.

The CDR3 loop reads CASSEQVRGNTEAFF. DNA of the CDR3: TGTGCCAGCAGTGAACAGGTGCGGGGGAACACTGAAGCTTTCTTT. The chain is built from TRBV6-1 and TRBJ1-1; D not resolved. Germline values: CDR1 MNHNS, CDR2 SASEGT. The ends were cut back, 2 bases at V and 1 base at J, with 11 bases in the middle. This CDR3 is built from 15 residues.

About this clone: A junction end diverges from the germline sequence, so it may reflect a read error. V gene TRBV7-7 combines with J gene TRBJ1-1; D gene unclear. The CDR3 totals 12 residues. CDR1 and CDR2 from the germline V gene are SSHAT and FNYEAQ (reference sequence). The CDR3 protein is CASSRNIPEAFF. CDR3 in DNA: TGTGCTAGCAGCCGCAATATACCTGAAGCTTTCTTT.

J is TRBJ2-7 and V is TRBV2; 8 bases are a match to TRBD1. The V gene end was trimmed by 6 bases and the J gene end by 3 bases; junction bases not matched to a gene: 7. This CDR3 has 14 residues. Germline CDR1 is SNHLY and CDR2 is FYNNEI. The CDR3 DNA follows: TGTGCCAGCAGAGAGACAGGGGATTACTACGAGCAGTACTTC. It encodes CASRETGDYYEQYF.

This clone was counted only a few times. The chain joins TRBV18 to TRBJ1-1, with 9 positions matching TRBD1. This CDR3 is built from 15 residues. From germline, CDR1 is KGHSH and CDR2 LQKENI. The V and J ends lost 5 bases and 5 bases, in that order; junction bases with no gene match: 9. Here the CDR3 DNA reads TGTGCCAGCTCATCGGACAGGGGAATTGGTACTGAAGCTTTCTTT. It translates to CASSSDRGIGTEAFF.

The chain has TRBV5-1 and TRBJ1-1; D ambiguous. V lost 4 bases, J lost 5 bases, and 18 bases lay in between. The CDR3 sequence is 15 residues long. CDR1 is SGHRS and CDR2 is YFSETQ in the germline V gene. The chain's CDR3 is CASSAGRAWTTEAFF. CDR3 DNA: TGCGCCAGCAGCGCAGGACGGGCTTGGACGACTGAAGCTTTCTTT.